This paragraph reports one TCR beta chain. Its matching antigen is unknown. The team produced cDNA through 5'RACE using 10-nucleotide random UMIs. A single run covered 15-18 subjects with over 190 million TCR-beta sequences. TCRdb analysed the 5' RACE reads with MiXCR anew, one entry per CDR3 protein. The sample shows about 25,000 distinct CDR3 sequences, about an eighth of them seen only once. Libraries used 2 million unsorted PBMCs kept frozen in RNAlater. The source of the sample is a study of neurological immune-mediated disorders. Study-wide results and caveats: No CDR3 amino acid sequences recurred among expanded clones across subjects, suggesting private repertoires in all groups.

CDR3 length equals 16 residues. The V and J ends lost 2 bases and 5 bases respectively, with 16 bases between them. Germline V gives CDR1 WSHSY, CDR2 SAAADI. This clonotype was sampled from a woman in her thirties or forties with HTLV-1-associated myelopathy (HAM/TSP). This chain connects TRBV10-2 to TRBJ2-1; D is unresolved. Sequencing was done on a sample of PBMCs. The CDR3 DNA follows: TGCGCCAGCAGTGAGGAGGCAGTTGGCTGGGACAATGAGCAGTTCTTC. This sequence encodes CASSEEAVGWDNEQFF.